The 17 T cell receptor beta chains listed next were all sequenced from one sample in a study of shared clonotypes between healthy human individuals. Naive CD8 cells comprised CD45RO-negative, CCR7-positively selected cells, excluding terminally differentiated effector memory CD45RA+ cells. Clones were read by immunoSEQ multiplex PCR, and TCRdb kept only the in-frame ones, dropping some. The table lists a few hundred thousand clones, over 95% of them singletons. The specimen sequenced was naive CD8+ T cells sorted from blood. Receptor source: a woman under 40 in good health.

The chain's CDR3 is CASSSYIAPLNEQYF. The CDR3 nucleotides are TGTGCCAGCTCCTCCTACATTGCCCCTCTAAACGAGCAGTACTTC. The rearrangement uses TRBV6-4 and TRBJ2-7; unclear D gene. Germline-derived CDR1 and CDR2 are MRHNA and SNTAGT. The V end was cut by 8 bases, the J end by 5 bases, with 22 bases between. The length of the CDR3 is 15 residues.

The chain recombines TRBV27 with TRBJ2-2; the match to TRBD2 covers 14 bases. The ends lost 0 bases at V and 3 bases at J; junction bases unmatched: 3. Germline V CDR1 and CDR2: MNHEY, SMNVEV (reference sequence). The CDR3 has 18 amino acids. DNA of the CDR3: TGTGCCAGCAGTTTATCGGGACTAGCGGGAGAGGACACCGGGGAGCTGTTTTTT. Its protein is CASSLSGLAGEDTGELFF.

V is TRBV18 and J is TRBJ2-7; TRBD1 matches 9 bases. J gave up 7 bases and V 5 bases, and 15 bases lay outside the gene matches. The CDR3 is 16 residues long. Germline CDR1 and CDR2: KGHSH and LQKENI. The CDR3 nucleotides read TGTGCCAGCTCAATGGGCTCGACAGGGGGATCGTGGGAGCAGTACTTC. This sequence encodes CASSMGSTGGSWEQYF. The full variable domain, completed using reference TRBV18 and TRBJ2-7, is NAGVMQNPRHLVRRRGQEARLRCSPMKGHSHVYWYRQLPEEGLKFMVYLQKENIIDESGMPKERFSAEFPKEGPSILRIQQVVRGDSAAYFCASSMGSTGGSWEQYFGPGTRLTVT.

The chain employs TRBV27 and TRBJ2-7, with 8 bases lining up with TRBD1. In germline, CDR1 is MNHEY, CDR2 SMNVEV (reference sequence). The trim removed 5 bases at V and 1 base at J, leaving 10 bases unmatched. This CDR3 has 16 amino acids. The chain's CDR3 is CASSTHRGEISYEQYF. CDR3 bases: TGTGCCAGCAGTACCCACAGGGGGGAGATTTCCTACGAGCAGTACTTC.

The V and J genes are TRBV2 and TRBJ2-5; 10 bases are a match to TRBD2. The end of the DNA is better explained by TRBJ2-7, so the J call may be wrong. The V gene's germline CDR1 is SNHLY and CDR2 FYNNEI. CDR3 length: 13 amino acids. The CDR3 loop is CASELAGIYEQYF. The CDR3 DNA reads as TGTGCCAGCGAACTAGCGGGAATCTACGAGCAGTACTTC.

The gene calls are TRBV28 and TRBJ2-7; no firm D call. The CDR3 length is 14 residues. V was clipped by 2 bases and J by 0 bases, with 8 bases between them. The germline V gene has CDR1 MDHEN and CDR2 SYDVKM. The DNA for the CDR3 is TGTGCCAGCAGTTTAAACTGGGACTCCTACGAGCAGTACTTC. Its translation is CASSLNWDSYEQYF.

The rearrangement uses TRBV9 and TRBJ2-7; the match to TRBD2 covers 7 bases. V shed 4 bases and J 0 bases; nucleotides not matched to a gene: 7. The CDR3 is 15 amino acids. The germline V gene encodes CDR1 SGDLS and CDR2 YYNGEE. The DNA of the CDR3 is TGTGCCAGCAGCCCCGCCCTAGCGGTCTCCTACGAGCAGTACTTC. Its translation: CASSPALAVSYEQYF.

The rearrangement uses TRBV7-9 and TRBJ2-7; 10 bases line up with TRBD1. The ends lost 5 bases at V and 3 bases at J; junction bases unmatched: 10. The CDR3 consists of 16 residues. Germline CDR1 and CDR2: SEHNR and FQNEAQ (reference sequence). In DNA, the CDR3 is TGTGCCAGCAGCCGCGGGGCCGACAGGGGGCTCTACGAGCAGTACTTC. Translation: CASSRGADRGLYEQYF.

CDR3 bases: TGTGCCAGCAGCTTAGGGCAACTAGCGGGATCCTACAATGAGCAGTTCTTC. Translating it yields CASSLGQLAGSYNEQFF. This sequence joins TRBV11-2 and TRBJ2-1, with TRBD2 matching 10 bases. The CDR3 runs 17 residues. V shed 1 base, J shed 1 base, and the junction held 4 bases outside the gene matches. The germline CDR1 and CDR2 sequences are SGHAT and FQNNGV. The full variable domain, its missing parts supplied by reference TRBV11-2 and TRBJ2-1, is EAGVAQSPRYKIIEKRQSVAFWCNPISGHATLYWYQQILGQGPKLLIQFQNNGVVDDSQLPKDRFSAERLKGVDSTLKIQPAKLEDSAVYLCASSLGQLAGSYNEQFFGPGTRLTVL.

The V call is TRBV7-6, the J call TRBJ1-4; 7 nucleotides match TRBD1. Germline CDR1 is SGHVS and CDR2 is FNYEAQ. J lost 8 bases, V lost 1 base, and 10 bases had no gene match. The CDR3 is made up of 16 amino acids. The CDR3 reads CASSLDGRGRAEKLFF. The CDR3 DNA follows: TGTGCCAGCAGCTTAGATGGGAGGGGGCGAGCGGAAAAACTGTTTTTT.

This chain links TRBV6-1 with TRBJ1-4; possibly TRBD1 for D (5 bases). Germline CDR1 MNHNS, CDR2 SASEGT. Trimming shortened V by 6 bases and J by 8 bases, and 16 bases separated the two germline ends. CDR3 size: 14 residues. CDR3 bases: TGTGCCAGCAGGGGGACCCTTTCTGGGGAAAAACTGTTTTTT. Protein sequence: CASRGTLSGEKLFF.

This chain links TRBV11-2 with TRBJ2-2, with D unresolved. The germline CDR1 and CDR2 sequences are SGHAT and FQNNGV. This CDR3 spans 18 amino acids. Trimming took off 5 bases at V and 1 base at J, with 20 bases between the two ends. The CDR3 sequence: CASSPTDRALENTGELFF. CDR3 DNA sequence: TGTGCCAGCAGCCCTACCGACCGGGCATTAGAGAACACCGGGGAGCTGTTTTTT.

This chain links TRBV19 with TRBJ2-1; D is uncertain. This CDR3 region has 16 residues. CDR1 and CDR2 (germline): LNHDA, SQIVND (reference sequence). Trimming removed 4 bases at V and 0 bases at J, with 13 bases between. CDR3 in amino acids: CASSTDHGRSYNEQFF. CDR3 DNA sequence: TGTGCCAGTAGTACTGACCACGGCCGCTCCTACAATGAGCAGTTCTTC.

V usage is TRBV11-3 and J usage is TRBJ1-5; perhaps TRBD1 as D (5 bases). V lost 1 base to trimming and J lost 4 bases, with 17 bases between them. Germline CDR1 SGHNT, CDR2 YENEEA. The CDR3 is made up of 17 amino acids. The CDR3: CASSLVPKGSRNQPQHF. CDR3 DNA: TGTGCCAGCAGCTTAGTTCCAAAGGGGTCTCGGAATCAGCCCCAGCATTTT.

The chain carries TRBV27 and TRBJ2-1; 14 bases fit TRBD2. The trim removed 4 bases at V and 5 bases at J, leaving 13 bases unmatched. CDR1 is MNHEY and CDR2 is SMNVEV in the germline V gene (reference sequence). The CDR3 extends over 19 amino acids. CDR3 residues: CASSSTPGLAGVDHNEQFF. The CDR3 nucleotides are TGTGCCAGCAGTTCCACCCCGGGACTAGCGGGAGTGGACCACAATGAGCAGTTCTTC.

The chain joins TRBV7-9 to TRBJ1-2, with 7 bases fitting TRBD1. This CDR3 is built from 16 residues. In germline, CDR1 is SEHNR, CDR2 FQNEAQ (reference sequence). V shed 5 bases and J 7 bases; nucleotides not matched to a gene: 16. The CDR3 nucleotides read TGTGCCAGCAGCGGGTCGCGACAGGGAATTCTCTCTGGCTACACCTTC. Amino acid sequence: CASSGSRQGILSGYTF. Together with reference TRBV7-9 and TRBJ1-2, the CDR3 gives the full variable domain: DTGVSQNPRHKITKRGQNVTFRCDPISEHNRLYWYRQTLGQGPEFLTYFQNEAQLEKSRLLSDRFSAERPKGSFSTLEIQRTEQGDSAMYLCASSGSRQGILSGYTFGSGTRLTVV.

The chain's CDR3 is CASSPEQGANSYEQYF. The CDR3 bases are TGTGCCAGCTCACCCGAACAGGGTGCTAACTCCTACGAGCAGTACTTC. The V call is TRBV18, the J call TRBJ2-7, with D possibly matching TRBD1 (6 bases). V was pared by 3 bases and J by 0 bases, with 15 bases between. CDR1 and CDR2 from the germline V gene are KGHSH and LQKENI. This CDR3 is built from 16 residues.